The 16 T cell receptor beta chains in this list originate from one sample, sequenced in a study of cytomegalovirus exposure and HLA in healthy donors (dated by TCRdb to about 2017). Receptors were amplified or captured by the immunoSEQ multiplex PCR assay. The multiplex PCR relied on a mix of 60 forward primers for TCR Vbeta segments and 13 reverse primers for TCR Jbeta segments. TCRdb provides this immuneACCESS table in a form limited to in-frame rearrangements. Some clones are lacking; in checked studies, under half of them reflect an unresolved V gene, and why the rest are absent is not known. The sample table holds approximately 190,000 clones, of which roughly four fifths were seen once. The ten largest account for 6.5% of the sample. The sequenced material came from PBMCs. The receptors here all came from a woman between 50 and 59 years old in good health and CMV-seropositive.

CDR3 nucleotides: TGTGCCAGCAGTCTGGGAGAGCTCTATGGCTACACCTTC. It codes for CASSLGELYGYTF. The chain employs TRBV28 and TRBJ1-2; no firm D call. V was trimmed by 5 bases and J by 4 bases, leaving 11 bases between them. CDR3 size: 13 residues. The germline gives CDR1 MDHEN, CDR2 SYDVKM.

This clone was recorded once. CDR3 in DNA: TGTGCCAGCAGTTACGACTCCCGGAGCTCCTACAATGAGCAGTTCTTC. Protein: CASSYDSRSSYNEQFF. The V and J genes are TRBV6-5 and TRBJ2-1; D is unresolved. This CDR3 is built from 16 residues. CDR1 MNHEY and CDR2 SVGAGI come from the germline V gene. V gave up 2 bases and J gave up 0 bases, with 11 bases separating them.

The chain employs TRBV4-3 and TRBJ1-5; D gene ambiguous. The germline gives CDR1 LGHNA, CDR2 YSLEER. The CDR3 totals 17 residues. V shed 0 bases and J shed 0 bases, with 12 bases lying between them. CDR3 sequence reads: CASSQDYGFGSNQPQHF. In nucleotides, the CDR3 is TGCGCCAGCAGCCAAGATTATGGTTTCGGTAGCAATCAGCCCCAGCATTTT.

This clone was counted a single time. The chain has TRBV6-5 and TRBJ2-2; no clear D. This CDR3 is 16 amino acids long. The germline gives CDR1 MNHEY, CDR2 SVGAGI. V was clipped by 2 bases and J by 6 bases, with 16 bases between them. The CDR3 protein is CASSYIDFPSPGELFF. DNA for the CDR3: TGTGCCAGCAGTTACATAGACTTCCCCTCACCCGGGGAGCTGTTTTTT.

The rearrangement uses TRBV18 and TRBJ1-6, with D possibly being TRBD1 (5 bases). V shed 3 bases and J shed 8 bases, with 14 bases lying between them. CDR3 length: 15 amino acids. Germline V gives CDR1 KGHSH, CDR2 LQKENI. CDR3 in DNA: TGTGCCAGCTCACCTAACCCAGGGAGGGATTCACCCCTCCACTTT. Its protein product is CASSPNPGRDSPLHF.

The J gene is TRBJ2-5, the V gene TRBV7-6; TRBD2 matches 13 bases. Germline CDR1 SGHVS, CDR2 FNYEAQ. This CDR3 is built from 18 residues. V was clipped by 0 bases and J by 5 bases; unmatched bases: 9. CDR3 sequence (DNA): TGTGCCAGCAGCTTAGCTAGCACTAGCGGGAGGGCGGATGAGACCCAGTACTTC. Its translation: CASSLASTSGRADETQYF.

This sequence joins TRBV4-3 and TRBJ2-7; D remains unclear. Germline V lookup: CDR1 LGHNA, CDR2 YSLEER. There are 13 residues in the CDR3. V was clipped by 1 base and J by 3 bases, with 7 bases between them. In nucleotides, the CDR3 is TGCGCCAGCAGCCAAGTCCTCTACTACGAGCAGTACTTC. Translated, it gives CASSQVLYYEQYF.

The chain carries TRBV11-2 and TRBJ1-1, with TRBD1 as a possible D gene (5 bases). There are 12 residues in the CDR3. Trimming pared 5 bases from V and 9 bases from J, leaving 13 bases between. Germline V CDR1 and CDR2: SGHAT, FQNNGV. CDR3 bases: TGTGCCAGCAGCCCCTCCGTGGGGCAAGCTTTCTTT. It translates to CASSPSVGQAFF.

CDR3 sequence reads: CASSLQTAYNEQFF. The CDR3 bases are TGTGCCAGCAGTTTACAGACAGCTTACAATGAGCAGTTCTTC. The V and J genes are TRBV6-5 and TRBJ2-1; weak D call: TRBD1 (5 bases). The CDR3 totals 14 residues. The V end was cut by 4 bases, the J end by 4 bases, with 11 bases between. Germline V gene sequence: CDR1 MNHEY, CDR2 SVGAGI.

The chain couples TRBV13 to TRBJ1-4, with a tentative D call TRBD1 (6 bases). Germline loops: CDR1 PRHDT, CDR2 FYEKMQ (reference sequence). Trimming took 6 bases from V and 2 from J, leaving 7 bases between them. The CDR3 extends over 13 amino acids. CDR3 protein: CASSQGTNEKLFF. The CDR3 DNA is TGTGCCAGCAGTCAGGGGACTAATGAAAAACTGTTTTTT.

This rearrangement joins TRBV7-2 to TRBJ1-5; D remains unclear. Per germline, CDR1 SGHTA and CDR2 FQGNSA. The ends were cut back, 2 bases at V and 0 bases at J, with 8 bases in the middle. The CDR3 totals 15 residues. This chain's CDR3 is CASSLLGNSNQPQHF. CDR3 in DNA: TGTGCCAGCAGCTTACTAGGAAATAGCAATCAGCCCCAGCATTTT.

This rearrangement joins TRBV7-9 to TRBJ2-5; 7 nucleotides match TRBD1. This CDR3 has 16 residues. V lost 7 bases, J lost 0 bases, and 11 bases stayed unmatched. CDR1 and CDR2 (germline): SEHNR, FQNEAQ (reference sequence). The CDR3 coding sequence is TGTGCCAGCACCGATCCGACAGGGAGAAACCAAGAGACCCAGTACTTC. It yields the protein CASTDPTGRNQETQYF. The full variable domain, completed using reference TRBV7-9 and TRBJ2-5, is DTGVSQNPRHKITKRGQNVTFRCDPISEHNRLYWYRQTLGQGPEFLTYFQNEAQLEKSRLLSDRFSAERPKGSFSTLEIQRTEQGDSAMYLCASTDPTGRNQETQYFGPGTRLLVL.

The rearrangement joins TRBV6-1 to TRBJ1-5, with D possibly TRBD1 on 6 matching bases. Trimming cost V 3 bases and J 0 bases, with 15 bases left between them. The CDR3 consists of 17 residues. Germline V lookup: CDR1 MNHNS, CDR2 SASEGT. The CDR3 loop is CASSEHKTGPSNQPQHF. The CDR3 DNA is TGTGCCAGCAGTGAGCATAAGACAGGACCTAGCAATCAGCCCCAGCATTTT.

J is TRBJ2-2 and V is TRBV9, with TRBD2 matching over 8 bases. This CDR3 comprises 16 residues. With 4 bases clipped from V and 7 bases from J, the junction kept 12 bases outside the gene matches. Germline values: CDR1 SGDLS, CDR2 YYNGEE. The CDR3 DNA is TGTGCCAGCAGCATTTCGGGGGGGAGCCCTCTCGGGGAGCTGTTTTTT. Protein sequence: CASSISGGSPLGELFF.

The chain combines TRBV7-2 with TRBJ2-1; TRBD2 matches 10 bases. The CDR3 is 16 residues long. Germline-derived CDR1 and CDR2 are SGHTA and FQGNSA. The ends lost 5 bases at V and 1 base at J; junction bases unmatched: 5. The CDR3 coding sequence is TGTGCCAGCAGCCCCAGACTAGCGGGTTCCTACAATGAGCAGTTCTTC. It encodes CASSPRLAGSYNEQFF.

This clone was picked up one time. CDR3 amino acids: CASSSRTGYNEQFF. For the CDR3, the DNA is TGCGCCAGCAGCTCACGGACAGGGTACAATGAGCAGTTCTTC. V gene TRBV5-1 combines with J gene TRBJ2-1, with 8 positions matching TRBD1. J lost 4 bases, V lost 3 bases, and 3 bases had no gene match. The CDR3 runs 14 residues. The germline V gene has CDR1 SGHRS and CDR2 YFSETQ.